This TCR beta chain was sequenced in a study of Ad26.COV2.S vaccination and SARS-CoV-2 variants. Treatment described: approximately 18 received Ad26.COV2.S at low or high dose, single or two shots; several received placebo; per-sample allocation not given. Day 63 after the first vaccine or placebo injection was the time point for sampling. The CDR3 is 12 residues long. Per the germline V gene, CDR1 is GTSNPN and CDR2 is SVGIG (reference sequence). Trimming stripped 4 bases from V and 6 bases from J, with 11 bases between. Study-wide results and limits: Participants given vaccine showed non-spike TCR breadth similar to that of placebo recipients. Those who received the vaccine showed greater spike-specific TCR breadth than those given placebo.

TCRdb keeps only in-frame clones here, not all; method: immunoSEQ multiplex PCR. Of approximately 400,000 clones listed, about four fifths are singletons. In the case of this clone: Its antigen is still unknown.

The chain combines TRBV30 with TRBJ2-3; no firm D call. The sequenced sample was peripheral blood, obtained in a trial of Ad26.COV2.S vaccine versus placebo. This clonotype was sampled from a person between 18 and 65 years old who received the Ad26.COV2.S COVID-19 vaccine or a placebo. The CDR3 loop is CAWTTNGDTQYF. The CDR3 nucleotides read TGTGCCTGGACTACAAACGGGGATACGCAGTATTTT.